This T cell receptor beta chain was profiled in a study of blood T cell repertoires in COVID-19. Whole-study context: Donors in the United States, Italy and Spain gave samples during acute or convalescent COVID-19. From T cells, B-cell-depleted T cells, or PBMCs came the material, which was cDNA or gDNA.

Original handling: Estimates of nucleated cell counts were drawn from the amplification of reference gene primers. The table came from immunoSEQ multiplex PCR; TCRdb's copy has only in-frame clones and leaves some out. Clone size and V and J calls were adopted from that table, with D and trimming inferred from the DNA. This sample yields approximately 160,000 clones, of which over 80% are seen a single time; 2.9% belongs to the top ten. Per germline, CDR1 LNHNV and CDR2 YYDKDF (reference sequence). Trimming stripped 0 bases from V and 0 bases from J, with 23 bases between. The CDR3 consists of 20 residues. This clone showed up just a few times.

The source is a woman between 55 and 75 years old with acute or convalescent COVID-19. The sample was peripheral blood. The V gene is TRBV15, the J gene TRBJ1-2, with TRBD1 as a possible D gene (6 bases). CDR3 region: CATSRENVWQGSGANYGYTF. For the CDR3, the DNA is TGTGCCACCAGCAGAGAGAATGTATGGCAGGGGTCAGGCGCTAACTATGGCTACACCTTC.